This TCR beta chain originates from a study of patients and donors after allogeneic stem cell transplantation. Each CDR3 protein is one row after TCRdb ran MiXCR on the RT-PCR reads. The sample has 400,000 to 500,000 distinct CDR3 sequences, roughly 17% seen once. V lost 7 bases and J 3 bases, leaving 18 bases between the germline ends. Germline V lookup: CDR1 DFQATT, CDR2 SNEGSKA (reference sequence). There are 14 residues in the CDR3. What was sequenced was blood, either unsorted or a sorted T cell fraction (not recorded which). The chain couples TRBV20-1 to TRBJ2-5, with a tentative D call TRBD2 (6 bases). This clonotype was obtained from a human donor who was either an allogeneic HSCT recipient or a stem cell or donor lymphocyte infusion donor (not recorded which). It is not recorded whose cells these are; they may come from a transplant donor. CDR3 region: CSGRARRGEETQYF. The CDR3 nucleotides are TGCAGTGGAAGGGCGCGGCGGGGTGAAGAGACCCAGTACTTC.